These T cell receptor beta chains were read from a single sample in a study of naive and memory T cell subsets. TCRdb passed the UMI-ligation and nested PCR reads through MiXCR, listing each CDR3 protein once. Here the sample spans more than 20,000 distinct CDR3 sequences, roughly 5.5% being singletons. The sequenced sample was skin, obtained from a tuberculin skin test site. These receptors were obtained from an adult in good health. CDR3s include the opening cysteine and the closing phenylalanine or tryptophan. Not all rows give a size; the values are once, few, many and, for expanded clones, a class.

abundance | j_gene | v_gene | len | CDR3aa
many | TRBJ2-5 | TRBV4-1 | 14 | CASSHPDSRGTQYF
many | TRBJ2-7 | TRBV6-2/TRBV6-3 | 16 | CASTEHLAGGRYEQYF
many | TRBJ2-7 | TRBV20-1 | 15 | CSAHSPGSALYEQYF
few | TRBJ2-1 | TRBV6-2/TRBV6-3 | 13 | CAIDPSGKNEQFF
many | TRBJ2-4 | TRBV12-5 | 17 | CASGLSWGVPAKNIQYF
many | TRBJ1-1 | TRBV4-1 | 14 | CASRPTVQNTEAFF
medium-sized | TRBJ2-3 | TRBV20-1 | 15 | CSARTAGALYGTQYF
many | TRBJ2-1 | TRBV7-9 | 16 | CASSPSGGLSYNEQFF
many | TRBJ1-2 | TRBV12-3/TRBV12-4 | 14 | CASSLQRTGDGYTF
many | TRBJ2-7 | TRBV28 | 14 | CASSAKVVGYEQYF
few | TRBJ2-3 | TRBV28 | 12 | CATRLAADTQYF
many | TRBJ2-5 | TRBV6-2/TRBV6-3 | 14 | CASSPGGRQETQYF
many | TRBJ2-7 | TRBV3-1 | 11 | CASSQGPGQYF
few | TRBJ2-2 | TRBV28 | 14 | CASSLSSASGELFF
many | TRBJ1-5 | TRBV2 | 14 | CASSPTSYNQPQHF
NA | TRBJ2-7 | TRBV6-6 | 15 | CASSGQSGSFDEQYF
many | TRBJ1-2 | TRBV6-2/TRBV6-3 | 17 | CASSITGARGANYGYTF
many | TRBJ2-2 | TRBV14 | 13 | CATAGQYTGELFF
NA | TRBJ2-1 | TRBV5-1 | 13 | CASSLVVAGEQFF
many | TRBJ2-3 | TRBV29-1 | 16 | CSVEDPTTASTDTQYF
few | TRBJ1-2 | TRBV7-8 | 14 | CASSLEASLRGYTF
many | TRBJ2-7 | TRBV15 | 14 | CATSRDKLGNEQYF
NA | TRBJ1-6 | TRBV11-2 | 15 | CASSFTGQRDSPLHF
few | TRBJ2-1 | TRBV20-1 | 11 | CSASRGNEQFF
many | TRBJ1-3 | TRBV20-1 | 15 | CSASDGAPTGNTIYF
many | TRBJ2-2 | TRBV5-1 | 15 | CASSLAPTEPGELFF
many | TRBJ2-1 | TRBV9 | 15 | CASSVGGAGGNEQFF
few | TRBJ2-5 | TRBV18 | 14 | CASSQTGPQETQYF
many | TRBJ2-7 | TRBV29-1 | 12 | CSALEGPYEQYF
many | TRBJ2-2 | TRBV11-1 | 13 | CATTAPNTGELFF
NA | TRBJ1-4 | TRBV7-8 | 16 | CASSLGSGQRNEKLFF
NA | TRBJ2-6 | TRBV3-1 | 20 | CASSQDLGWDISSGANVLTF
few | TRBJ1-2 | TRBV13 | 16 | CASSLTSGLKLSGYTF
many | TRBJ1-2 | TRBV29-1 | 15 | CSVSRNPFTNYGYTF
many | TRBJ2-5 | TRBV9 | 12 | CASSADQETQYF
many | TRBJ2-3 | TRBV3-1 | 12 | CASSQSGDTQYF
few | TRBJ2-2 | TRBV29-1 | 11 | CSVRDTGELFF
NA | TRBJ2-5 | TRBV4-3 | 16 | CASSQSPGQTRETQYF
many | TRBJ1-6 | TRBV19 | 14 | CASSARDYNSPLHF
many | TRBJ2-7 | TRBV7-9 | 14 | CASSLVAGVGEQYF
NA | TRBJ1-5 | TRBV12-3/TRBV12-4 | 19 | CASSFRPRGAPKLILPQHF
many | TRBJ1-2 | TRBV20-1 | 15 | CSASNRGQTNYGYTF
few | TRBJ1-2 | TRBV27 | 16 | CASSPTWGGPSYGDTF
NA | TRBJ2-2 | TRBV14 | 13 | CASGQGRTGELFF
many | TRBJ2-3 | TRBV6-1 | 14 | CASSGTSGPDTQYF
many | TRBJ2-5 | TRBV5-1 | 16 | CASSLFPVDGKETQYF
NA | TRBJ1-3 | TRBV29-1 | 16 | CSVEDTVPDSGNTIYF
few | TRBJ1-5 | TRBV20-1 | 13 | CSARDSTHQPQHF
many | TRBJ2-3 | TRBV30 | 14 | CAWRRWLSTDTQYF
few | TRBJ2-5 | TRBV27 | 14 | CACRGPFPQETQYF
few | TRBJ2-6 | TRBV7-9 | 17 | CASSGSTGHGGANVLTF
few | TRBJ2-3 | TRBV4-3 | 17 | CASSQDNIARMADTQYF
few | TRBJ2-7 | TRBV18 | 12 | CASSTGQGEQYF
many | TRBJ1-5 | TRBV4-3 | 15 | CASSQDVMGDQPQHF
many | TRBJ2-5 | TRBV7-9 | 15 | CASSLVPGFEETQYF
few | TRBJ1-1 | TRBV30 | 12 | CAWSSGYTEAFF
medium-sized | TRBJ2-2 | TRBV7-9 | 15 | CASSLRGTNTGELFF
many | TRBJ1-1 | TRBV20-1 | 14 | CSARDRTSGSEAFF
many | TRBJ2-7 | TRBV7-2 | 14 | CASSQNWLGAEQYF